This T cell receptor (beta chain) was captured in a study of blood T cell repertoires in COVID-19. Study-level background: Material from acute and convalescent COVID-19 was sourced from the United States, Italy and Spain. PBMCs, B-cell-depleted T cells, or T cells were the source of the cDNA or gDNA that made up the material.

The CDR3 loop spans 15 amino acids. From germline, CDR1 is SGHKS and CDR2 YYEKEE (reference sequence). V was clipped by 4 bases and J by 0 bases, with 13 bases between them. Per the study methods: Reference gene primers were amplified, and this amplification served to estimate nucleated cell counts. Produced via immunoSEQ multiplex PCR; TCRdb's table is partial and in-frame only. The V and J calls and the clone size are those of that table, but D and trimming were determined from the DNA. Of about 300,000 clones in the sample, about 85% were seen once. This receptor was identified in a human donor in a cohort sampled during active COVID-19. The rearrangement joins TRBV5-5 to TRBJ1-1, with D tentatively TRBD1 (6 bases). The material sequenced was peripheral blood. The CDR3 DNA reads as TGTGCCAGCAGCCGCCAACAGGGCATGAACACTGAAGCTTTCTTT. It yields the protein CASSRQQGMNTEAFF.